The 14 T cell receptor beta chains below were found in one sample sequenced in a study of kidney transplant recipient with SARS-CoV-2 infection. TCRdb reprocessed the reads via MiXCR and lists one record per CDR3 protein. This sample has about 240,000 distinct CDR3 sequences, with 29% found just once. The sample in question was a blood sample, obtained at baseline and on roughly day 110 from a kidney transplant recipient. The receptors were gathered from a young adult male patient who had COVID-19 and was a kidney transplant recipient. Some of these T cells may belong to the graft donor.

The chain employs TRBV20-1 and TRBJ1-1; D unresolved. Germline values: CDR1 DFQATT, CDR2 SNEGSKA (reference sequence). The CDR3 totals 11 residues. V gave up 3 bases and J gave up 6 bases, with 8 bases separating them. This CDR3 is CSASGDSEAFF. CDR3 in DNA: TGCAGTGCTAGCGGGGATTCTGAAGCTTTCTTT.

CDR3 in amino acids: CASSARTSEQYF. CDR3 nucleotide sequence: TGTGCCAGCAGTGCCCGGACTAGCGAGCAGTATTTT. V gene TRBV6-5 combines with J gene TRBJ2-3, with 9 bases matching TRBD2. V was clipped by 5 bases and J by 11 bases; unmatched bases: 5. The CDR3 contains 12 residues. Per the germline V gene, CDR1 is MNHEY and CDR2 is SVGAGI.

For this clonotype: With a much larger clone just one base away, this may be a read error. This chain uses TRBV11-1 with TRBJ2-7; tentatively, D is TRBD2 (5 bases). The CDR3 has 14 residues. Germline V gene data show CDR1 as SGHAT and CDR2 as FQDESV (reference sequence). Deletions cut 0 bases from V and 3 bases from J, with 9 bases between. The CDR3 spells CASSLAEGFYEQYF. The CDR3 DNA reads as TGTGCCAGCAGCTTAGCAGAGGGTTTCTACGAGCAGTACTTC.

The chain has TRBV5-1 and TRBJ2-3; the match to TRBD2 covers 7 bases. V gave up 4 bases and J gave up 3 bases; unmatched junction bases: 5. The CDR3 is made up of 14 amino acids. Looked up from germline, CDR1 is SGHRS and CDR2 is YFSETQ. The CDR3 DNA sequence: TGCGCCAGCAGCCCGGGAGGTGGGACAGATACGCAGTATTTT. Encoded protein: CASSPGGGTDTQYF.

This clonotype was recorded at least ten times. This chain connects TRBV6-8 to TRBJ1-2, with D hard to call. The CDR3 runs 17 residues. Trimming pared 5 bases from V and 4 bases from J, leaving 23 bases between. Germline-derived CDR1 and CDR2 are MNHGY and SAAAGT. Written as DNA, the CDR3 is TGTGCCAGCAGTGAGGGTAAACGCTCTAGAAAGACCTATGGCTACACCTTC. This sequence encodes CASSEGKRSRKTYGYTF.

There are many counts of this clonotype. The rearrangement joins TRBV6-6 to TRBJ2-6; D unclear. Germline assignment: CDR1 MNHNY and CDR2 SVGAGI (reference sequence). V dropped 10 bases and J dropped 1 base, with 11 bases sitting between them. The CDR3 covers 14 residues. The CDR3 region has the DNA TGTGCCACCACATTATATTCTGGGGCCAACGTCCTGACTTTC. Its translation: CATTLYSGANVLTF.

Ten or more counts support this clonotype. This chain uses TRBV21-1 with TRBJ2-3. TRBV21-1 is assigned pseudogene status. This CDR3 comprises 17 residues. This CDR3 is CASSMWVATVMQDTQYF. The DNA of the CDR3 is TGTGCCAGCAGTATGTGGGTAGCTACAGTCATGCAAGATACGCAGTATTTT.

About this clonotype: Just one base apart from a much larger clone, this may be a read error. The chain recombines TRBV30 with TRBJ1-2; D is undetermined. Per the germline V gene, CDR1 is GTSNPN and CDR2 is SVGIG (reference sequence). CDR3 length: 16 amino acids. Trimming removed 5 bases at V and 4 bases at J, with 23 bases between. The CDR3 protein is CAWARERYRKTYGYTF. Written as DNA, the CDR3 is TGTGCCTGGGCGAGGGAGCGTTATAGAAAGACCTATGGCTACACCTTC.

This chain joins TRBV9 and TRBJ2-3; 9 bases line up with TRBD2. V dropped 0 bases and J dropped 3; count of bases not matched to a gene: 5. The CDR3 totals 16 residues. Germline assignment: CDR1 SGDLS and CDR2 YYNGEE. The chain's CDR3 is CASSVVDSGRTDTQYF. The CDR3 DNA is TGTGCCAGCAGCGTAGTCGACAGCGGGAGGACAGATACGCAGTATTTT.

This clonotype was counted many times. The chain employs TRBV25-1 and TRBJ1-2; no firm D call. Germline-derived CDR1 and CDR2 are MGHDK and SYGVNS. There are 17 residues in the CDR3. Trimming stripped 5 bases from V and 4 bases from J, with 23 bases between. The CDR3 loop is CASSQPRELGKTYGYTF. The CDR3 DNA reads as TGTGCCAGCAGTCAGCCGCGAGAACTGGGAAAGACCTATGGCTACACCTTC.

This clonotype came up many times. The CDR3 DNA reads TGCAGTGCTAGAGGACAGGGACATTTACGTGGCTACACCTTC. Its protein product is CSARGQGHLRGYTF. This rearrangement joins TRBV20-1 to TRBJ1-2; TRBD1 matches at 7 bases. The CDR3 is made up of 14 amino acids. The V and J ends lost 1 base and 7 bases, in that order; junction bases with no gene match: 9. CDR1 and CDR2 (germline): DFQATT, SNEGSKA (reference sequence).

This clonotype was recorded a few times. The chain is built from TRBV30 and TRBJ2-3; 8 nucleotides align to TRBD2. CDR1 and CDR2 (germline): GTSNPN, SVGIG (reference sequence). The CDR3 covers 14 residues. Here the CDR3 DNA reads TGTGCTTCGGGGGGGGAGTTGTTCACAGATACGCAGTATTTT. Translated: CASGGELFTDTQYF. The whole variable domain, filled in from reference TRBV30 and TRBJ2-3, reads SQTIHQWPATLVQPVGSPLSLECTVEGTSNPNLYWYRQAAGRGLQLLFYSVGIGQISSEVPQNLSASRPQDRQFILSSKKLLLSDSGFYLCASGGELFTDTQYFGPGTRLTVL.

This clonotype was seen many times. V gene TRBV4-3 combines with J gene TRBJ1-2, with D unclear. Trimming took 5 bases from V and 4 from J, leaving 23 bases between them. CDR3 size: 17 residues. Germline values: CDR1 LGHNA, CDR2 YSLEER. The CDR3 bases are TGCGCCAGCAGCGTCTCCAAAGGACGTCGAAAGACCTATGGCTACACCTTC. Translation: CASSVSKGRRKTYGYTF.

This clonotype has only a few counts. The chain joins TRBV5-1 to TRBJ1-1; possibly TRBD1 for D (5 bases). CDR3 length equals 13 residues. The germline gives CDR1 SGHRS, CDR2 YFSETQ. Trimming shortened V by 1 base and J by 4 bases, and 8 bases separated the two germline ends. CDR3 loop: CASSLLGGTEAFF. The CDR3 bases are TGCGCCAGCAGCTTGCTCGGGGGCACTGAAGCTTTCTTT.